The 9 T cell receptor beta chains given below trace back to one sample, sequenced in a study of blood T cell repertoires in COVID-19. Data came from immunoSEQ multiplex PCR; TCRdb stores just in-frame clones and leaves some out. The sample has just under 80,000 clones; roughly 85% are singletons. The sequenced sample was peripheral blood. Receptor source: a woman aged 70-85 years with acute or convalescent COVID-19.

CDR3 sequence (DNA): TGTGCCAGCAGGGGACTAGCCGACACAGATACGCAGTATTTT. It codes for CASRGLADTDTQYF. V usage is TRBV6-5 and J usage is TRBJ2-3, with 9 positions matching TRBD2. The CDR3 consists of 14 residues. From germline, CDR1 is MNHEY and CDR2 SVGAGI. With 6 bases clipped from V and 2 bases from J, the junction kept 3 bases outside the gene matches.

The rearrangement uses TRBV7-2 and TRBJ2-7; a weak D match, TRBD2 (5 bases). Germline lookup yields CDR1 SGHTA and CDR2 FQGNSA. Trimming took off 0 bases at V and 7 bases at J, with 13 bases between the two ends. This CDR3 region has 14 residues. The CDR3 coding sequence is TGTGCCAGCAGCTTAGCGCGAGCGGTGAAGGAGCAGTACTTC. Its protein is CASSLARAVKEQYF.

This chain joins TRBV3-1 (or the pseudogene TRBV3-2) and TRBJ1-5, with unresolved D. Trimming removed 2 bases from V and 3 bases from J, with 8 bases in between. Germline values: CDR1 LGHDT, CDR2 YNNKEL (reference sequence). CDR3 length equals 14 residues. CDR3 region: CASSQPGFNQPQHF. CDR3 DNA: TGTGCCAGCAGCCAACCGGGATTCAATCAGCCCCAGCATTTT.

The V call is TRBV3-1 (or the pseudogene TRBV3-2), the J call TRBJ2-5; no firm D call. The germline V and J ends were trimmed by 0 bases and 5 bases, with 10 bases remaining between them. Per the germline V gene, CDR1 is LGHDT and CDR2 is YNNKEL (reference sequence). There are 14 residues in the CDR3. CDR3: CASSQDSSVETQYF. CDR3 sequence (DNA): TGTGCCAGCAGCCAAGACTCCAGTGTGGAGACCCAGTACTTC.

This clone showed up just a few times. This chain joins TRBV7-2 and TRBJ2-2, with 7 nucleotides matching TRBD1. This CDR3 is 17 amino acids long. CDR1 and CDR2 from the germline V gene are SGHTA and FQGNSA. J was trimmed by 5 bases and V by 0 bases; bases with no gene match: 9. CDR3 nucleotides: TGTGCCAGCAGCTTAGCGGAAAGACAGGGACGGACCGGGGAGCTGTTTTTT. Translating gives CASSLAERQGRTGELFF.

Turning to this clone: Other DNA sequences in the sample encode the same CDR3. The chain couples TRBV5-1 to TRBJ2-7; 9 bases line up with TRBD1. Losses at the gene ends were 3 bases for V and 2 bases for J; bases not matched to a gene: 3. Germline V gene data show CDR1 as SGHRS and CDR2 as YFSETQ. This CDR3 contains 14 residues. The CDR3 sequence is CASSSGQGAYEQYF. Here the CDR3 DNA reads TGCGCCAGCAGCTCGGGACAGGGCGCCTACGAGCAGTACTTC.

The chain links TRBV7-2 to TRBJ2-1; a possible D gene is TRBD2 (6 bases). V was shortened by 5 bases and J by 9 bases, with 23 bases between the two germline ends. Germline CDR1 SGHTA, CDR2 FQGNSA. The CDR3 is made up of 16 amino acids. The CDR3 is CASSRGVSLAVGEQFF. CDR3 DNA sequence: TGTGCCAGCAGCCGCGGAGTTTCACTAGCTGTTGGTGAGCAGTTCTTC.

The rearrangement uses TRBV5-1 and TRBJ2-7, with TRBD1 matching 12 bases. V lost 4 bases to trimming and J lost 7 bases; unmatched junction nucleotides: 6. This CDR3 region has 14 residues. CDR1 SGHRS and CDR2 YFSETQ come from the germline V gene. The CDR3 DNA sequence: TGCGCCAGCAGCCAAGGGACAGGGGGCGTAGAGCAGTACTTC. It translates to CASSQGTGGVEQYF.

This chain connects TRBV12-3 or TRBV12-4 to TRBJ2-2; D perhaps matches TRBD2 (5 bases). Trimming removed 3 bases from V and 3 bases from J, with 5 bases in between. CDR3 size: 13 residues. CDR3 nucleotide sequence: TGTGCCAGCAGTTTCGGGGACACCGGGGAGCTGTTTTTT. This encodes CASSFGDTGELFF.